One sample yielded the 20 T cell receptor beta chains listed below, sequenced in a study of vaccination and CD4 T cells after COVID-19. Treatment: approximately 11-day PBMC culture with coronavirus spike peptide pools or control peptides (ViraFEST assay). From the unexposed donor, CD4+ T cells were collected ahead of the COVID-19 pandemic (2011-2018). With the Oncomine TCR Beta short-read assay, DNA from cultured CD4+ T cells was sequenced. Cultured CD4+ T cells were the source of extracted genomic DNA. MiXCR, applied by TCRdb to the PCR reads, yields one record per CDR3 protein. The table lists approximately 10,000 distinct CDR3 sequences, approximately 35% of them singletons. These TCRs are of unknown antigen specificity. Sequencing was carried out using CD4+ T cells from blood, cultured in vitro. The receptors derive from a human donor in good health.

The chain recombines TRBV19 with TRBJ2-5; TRBD1 aligns across 8 bases. The germline V gene has CDR1 LNHDA and CDR2 SQIVND (reference sequence). The CDR3 has 14 residues. The junction had 3 bases not matched to a gene; V was cut back by 2 bases and J by 4 bases. As DNA, the CDR3 is TGTGCCAGTAGTATATTGGGGACAGGAGAGACCCAGTACTTC. It is translated as CASSILGTGETQYF.

V gene TRBV12-3 or TRBV12-4 combines with J gene TRBJ1-5; weak D call: TRBD1 (5 bases). Trimming removed 2 bases at V and 6 bases at J, with 11 bases between. The CDR3 has 14 residues. The CDR3 here is CASSLPGKSQPQHF. The CDR3 nucleotides are TGTGCCAGCAGTTTACCAGGGAAGAGTCAGCCCCAGCATTTT.

The chain employs TRBV7-2 and TRBJ2-3; tentatively, D is TRBD2 (7 bases). The V and J ends lost 5 bases and 4 bases respectively, with 13 bases between them. This CDR3 comprises 14 residues. Germline V lookup: CDR1 SGHTA, CDR2 FQGNSA. Here the CDR3 DNA reads TGTGCCAGCAGCCTGAGGGGGAGGGCAGATACGCAGTATTTT. Its protein product is CASSLRGRADTQYF.

This clonotype appeared a few times. V gene TRBV7-3 combines with J gene TRBJ1-2; D is unclear. From germline, CDR1 is SGHTA and CDR2 FQGTGA. The CDR3 loop spans 15 amino acids. Trimming took 5 bases from V and 1 from J, leaving 14 bases between them. CDR3 coding DNA: TGTGCCAGCAGCCCCCGCCCAGAGAATAACTATGGCTACACCTTC. Amino acids: CASSPRPENNYGYTF.

J is TRBJ1-6 and V is TRBV6-1, with a possible D match to TRBD1 (6 bases). This CDR3 has 16 residues. Germline V gene lookup returns CDR1 MNHNS and CDR2 SASEGT. The V end lost 8 bases, the J end lost 1 base, and 15 bases lay between the germline ends. The DNA of the CDR3 is TGTGCCAGCGGCCTGGGGGGGCTTTCCTATAATTCACCCCTCCACTTT. Translating it yields CASGLGGLSYNSPLHF.

The chain combines TRBV15 with TRBJ2-5; 7 bases align to TRBD1. The CDR3 covers 13 residues. J was trimmed by 4 bases and V by 2 bases; bases with no gene match: 1. Germline V lookup: CDR1 LNHNV, CDR2 YYDKDF (reference sequence). CDR3 sequence (DNA): TGTGCCACCAGCAGAAGACAGGGAGAGACCCAGTACTTC. It specifies CATSRRQGETQYF.

This clonotype was seen a single time. The V call is TRBV11-2, the J call TRBJ2-7; the D is unclear. Trimming pared 5 bases from V and 6 bases from J, leaving 11 bases between. The germline V gene encodes CDR1 SGHAT and CDR2 FQNNGV. This CDR3 region has 12 residues. CDR3 loop: CASSHWTIEQYF. The CDR3 DNA sequence: TGTGCCAGCAGCCACTGGACCATCGAGCAGTACTTC.

Only a few counts were recorded for this clonotype. The genes are TRBV6-5 and TRBJ2-5, with D perhaps matching TRBD1 (5 bases). CDR1 and CDR2 from the germline V gene are MNHEY and SVGAGI. V dropped 2 bases and J dropped 9 bases, with 16 bases sitting between them. The CDR3 is made up of 14 amino acids. CDR3 sequence reads: CASSYGASPMAQYF. CDR3 nucleotide sequence: TGTGCCAGCAGTTACGGGGCCAGCCCTATGGCCCAGTACTTC.

This clonotype was counted a few times. J is TRBJ2-3 and V is TRBV6-2 or TRBV6-3; possibly TRBD2 for D (6 bases). Germline CDR1 MNHEY, CDR2 SVGEGT. The CDR3 consists of 14 residues. Trimming stripped 7 bases from V and 6 bases from J, with 17 bases between. The CDR3 DNA is TGTGCCAGCATCCCGGGGCGGGACGGGGATACGCAGTATTTT. This codes for CASIPGRDGDTQYF.

The V gene is TRBV28, the J gene TRBJ2-5; 7 nucleotides line up with TRBD2. Looked up from germline, CDR1 is MDHEN and CDR2 is SYDVKM. The ends lost 6 bases at V and 6 bases at J; junction bases unmatched: 10. The CDR3 covers 14 residues. DNA of the CDR3: TGTGCCAGCAGGAGGACTAGTGAGGTGAAGACCCAGTACTTC. Translation: CASRRTSEVKTQYF.

V and J are TRBV20-1 and TRBJ2-7, with 8 bases that match TRBD1. Germline CDR1 reads DFQATT; CDR2 reads SNEGSKA (reference sequence). CDR3 length: 12 amino acids. The V segment lost 5 bases and the J segment 5 bases; nucleotides outside the gene matches: 5. The CDR3 region is CSAPDRDHEQYF. For the CDR3, the DNA is TGCAGTGCTCCGGACAGGGACCACGAGCAGTACTTC.

This clonotype was observed a handful of times. The rearrangement links TRBV19 to TRBJ1-2; possible D gene TRBD1, 6 bases. Germline V gene sequence: CDR1 LNHDA, CDR2 SQIVND (reference sequence). V shed 4 bases and J shed 7 bases, with 16 bases lying between them. The CDR3 extends over 14 amino acids. The CDR3 nucleotides read TGTGCCAGTAGTACTAAGGGGGGCGCGTCTGGCTACACCTTC. This translates into CASSTKGGASGYTF.

This clonotype was seen a few times. The V gene is TRBV19, the J gene TRBJ1-1; possible D gene TRBD1, 5 bases. The V gene's germline CDR1 is LNHDA and CDR2 SQIVND (reference sequence). Between the trimmed V and J ends, which lost 7 bases and 4 bases, there was a span of 10 bases. The CDR3 is 12 residues long. The CDR3 sequence is CASTGESTEAFF. The CDR3 coding sequence is TGTGCCAGTACGGGGGAGAGCACTGAAGCTTTCTTT.

V usage is TRBV20-1 and J usage is TRBJ2-3; D call uncertain. V lost 3 bases to trimming and J lost 2 bases, with 0 bases between them. Looked up from germline, CDR1 is DFQATT and CDR2 is SNEGSKA (reference sequence). The CDR3 has 10 amino acids. The CDR3 DNA is TGCAGTGCTAGCACAGATACGCAGTATTTT. Its translation is CSASTDTQYF.

The gene calls are TRBV24-1 and TRBJ2-7; TRBD1 is a possible D gene (5 bases). CDR1 is KGHDR and CDR2 is SFDVKD in the germline V gene. The CDR3 is 16 amino acids. V was clipped by 0 bases and J by 2 bases, with 13 bases between them. The CDR3 region is CATSDLRGTNPYEQYF. DNA for the CDR3: TGTGCCACCAGTGATTTGAGGGGCACCAATCCCTACGAGCAGTACTTC.

This clonotype showed up just a few times. The genes are TRBV7-9 and TRBJ1-5; possible D gene TRBD1, 6 bases. There are 16 residues in the CDR3. V lost 4 bases, J lost 10 bases, and 23 bases lay in between. Germline CDR1 SEHNR, CDR2 FQNEAQ (reference sequence). The CDR3 region has the DNA TGTGCCAGCAGCTACCAAGCCGGGACACAGGTATCACCCCAGCATTTT. This encodes CASSYQAGTQVSPQHF.

The rearrangement joins TRBV6-1 to TRBJ1-6; 8 bases map to TRBD1. CDR3 length: 15 residues. With 6 bases clipped from V and 7 bases from J, the junction kept 8 bases outside the gene matches. The germline V gene encodes CDR1 MNHNS and CDR2 SASEGT. This CDR3 is CASRPARQGNSPLHF. The DNA for the CDR3 is TGTGCCAGCAGACCGGCTCGACAGGGGAATTCACCCCTCCACTTT.

This chain uses TRBV6-2 or TRBV6-3 with TRBJ1-5, with D possibly matching TRBD1 (6 bases). V lost 0 bases and J 0 bases, leaving 18 bases between the germline ends. Per germline, CDR1 MNHEY and CDR2 SVGEGT. The CDR3 is made up of 19 amino acids. CDR3 sequence (DNA): TGTGCCAGCAGTTACTCGACCGGACAGAATACTCTTAGCAATCAGCCCCAGCATTTT. It yields the protein CASSYSTGQNTLSNQPQHF.

This chain uses TRBV27 with TRBJ2-3, with D hard to call. This CDR3 is built from 12 residues. Germline V gives CDR1 MNHEY, CDR2 SMNVEV (reference sequence). Trimming removed 4 bases from V and 2 bases from J, with 4 bases in between. CDR3 protein: CASSSHTDTQYF. CDR3 nucleotide sequence: TGTGCCAGCAGTTCCCACACAGATACGCAGTATTTT.

The gene calls are TRBV2 and TRBJ2-1; 7 bases line up with TRBD2. This CDR3 contains 13 residues. With V trimmed by 7 bases and J by 5 bases, 5 bases remained unmatched. Germline V gene data show CDR1 as SNHLY and CDR2 as FYNNEI. In nucleotides, the CDR3 is TGTGCCAGCAAGGCGGGGACTAACAATGAGCAGTTCTTC. Amino acid sequence: CASKAGTNNEQFF.